The 32 T cell receptor beta chains below were found in one sample sequenced in a study of CD8+CD57+ T cells in acquired aplastic anemia. Patients sequenced had flow cytometry evidence of CD8+CD57+ cell expansion. Profiling that covered TCR beta VDJ and CDR3 relied on genomic DNA as its template. TCRdb ran MiXCR on the reads and lists one entry per CDR3 protein. This sample has 89,000 or so distinct CDR3 sequences, with 65% to 70% found just once. Sequences were obtained from sorted CD4+, CD8+, or CD8+CD57+ T cells (not recorded which) from PBMCs. These TCRs come from a human donor with aplastic anemia.

The chain uses TRBV7-9 and TRBJ2-7; 7 bases are a match to TRBD1. Germline-derived CDR1 and CDR2 are SEHNR and FQNEAQ (reference sequence). The CDR3 is 14 amino acids. Trimming cost V 4 bases and J 7 bases; bases outside gene matches: 10. The CDR3 is CASSSSDREREQYF. DNA of the CDR3: TGTGCCAGCAGCTCCTCTGACAGGGAGCGGGAGCAGTACTTC.

The genes are TRBV15 and TRBJ2-5; TRBD2 might be the D (5 bases). Trimming cost V 4 bases and J 2 bases, with 8 bases left between them. Looked up from germline, CDR1 is LNHNV and CDR2 is YYDKDF (reference sequence). This CDR3 spans 13 amino acids. The DNA of the CDR3 is TGTGCCACCAGCACAGGACTGCAAGAGACCCAGTACTTC. Amino acid sequence: CATSTGLQETQYF.

This chain joins TRBV20-1 and TRBJ1-5; TRBD1 aligns across 9 bases. CDR1 DFQATT and CDR2 SNEGSKA come from the germline V gene (reference sequence). The CDR3 has 14 residues. V dropped 5 bases and J dropped 3; count of bases not matched to a gene: 5. This CDR3 is CSAWTGADNQPQHF. For the CDR3, the DNA is TGCAGTGCTTGGACAGGGGCGGACAATCAGCCCCAGCATTTT.

This rearrangement joins TRBV7-2 to TRBJ2-7, with TRBD1 identical over 10 bases. The CDR3 length is 14 residues. The germline V gene has CDR1 SGHTA and CDR2 FQGNSA. J was trimmed by 6 bases and V by 4 bases; bases with no gene match: 6. The CDR3 nucleotides are TGTGCCAGCAGCTCCGACAGGGGGCGAGCCGAGCAGTACTTC. Translated: CASSSDRGRAEQYF.

This chain connects TRBV24-1 to TRBJ2-5, with 10 bases lining up with TRBD2. Germline V gene sequence: CDR1 KGHDR, CDR2 SFDVKD. J gave up 1 base and V 5 bases, and 3 bases lay outside the gene matches. The CDR3 sequence is 15 residues long. CDR3 region: CATSAAGGPQETQYF. The CDR3 DNA is TGTGCCACCAGTGCAGCGGGAGGGCCCCAAGAGACCCAGTACTTC.

This clonotype was picked up a small number of times. V and J are TRBV6-2 or TRBV6-3 and TRBJ2-7; D possibly matches TRBD1 or TRBD2 (5 bases each). Germline V gene sequence: CDR1 MNHEY, CDR2 SVGEGT. The V and J ends lost 4 bases and 6 bases respectively, with 10 bases between them. The CDR3 totals 12 residues. The CDR3 DNA is TGTGCCAGCAGTTTAGCAGGGAGCGAGCAGTACTTC. It translates to CASSLAGSEQYF.

Details on this clonotype: One end of the junction fails to match germline, which may point to a read error. V gene TRBV7-3 combines with J gene TRBJ1-5; 8 bases line up with TRBD1. Germline V CDR1 and CDR2: SGHTA, FQGTGA. The CDR3 length is 13 residues. Here the CDR3 DNA reads TGTGCCAGTAGTCAGGGGGCCAGTCAGCCTCAGCATTTT. As protein: CASSQGASQPQHF.

The chain uses TRBV7-7 and TRBJ2-7, with 7 nucleotides matching TRBD1. After removal of 4 bases from V and 1 base from J, the junction contained 10 bases not matched to a gene. This CDR3 comprises 16 residues. CDR1 and CDR2 from the germline V gene are SSHAT and FNYEAQ (reference sequence). The CDR3 here is CASSSGTGTDSYEQYF. The CDR3 DNA reads as TGTGCCAGCAGCTCAGGCACCGGGACAGATTCCTACGAGCAGTACTTC.

This chain connects TRBV20-1 to TRBJ2-5; 8 bases are shared with TRBD2. The CDR3 sequence is 17 residues long. V was pared by 0 bases and J by 1 base, with 10 bases of the junction left unmatched. Germline V gene sequence: CDR1 DFQATT, CDR2 SNEGSKA (reference sequence). The CDR3 DNA reads as TGCAGTGCTAGAGATCGGGGAATGCGGGGGGCCCAAGAGACCCAGTACTTC. Residues: CSARDRGMRGAQETQYF.

The V gene is TRBV7-9, the J gene TRBJ1-2; no firm D call. The germline V gene has CDR1 SEHNR and CDR2 FQNEAQ (reference sequence). There are 12 residues in the CDR3. Trimming removed 6 bases from V and 0 bases from J, with 5 bases in between. CDR3 amino acids: CASSRTNYGYTF. CDR3 nucleotides: TGTGCCAGCAGTCGGACTAACTATGGCTACACCTTC.

The V and J genes are TRBV25-1 and TRBJ1-5; D uncertain. Trimming cost V 5 bases and J 3 bases, with 8 bases left between them. The germline V gene encodes CDR1 MGHDK and CDR2 SYGVNS. The CDR3 is made up of 13 amino acids. The chain's CDR3 is CASSPGVNQPQHF. CDR3 bases: TGTGCCAGCAGTCCTGGCGTCAATCAGCCCCAGCATTTT.

In the case of this clonotype: One junction end disagrees with the germline gene, perhaps due to a read error. CDR3 sequence: CASSLRTGDNGYIF. CDR3 in DNA: TGTGCCAGTAGTCTCCGGACAGGGGATAATGGCTACATCTTC. V and J are TRBV19 and TRBJ1-2, with 9 bases identical to TRBD1. Germline CDR1 LNHDA, CDR2 SQIVND (reference sequence). CDR3 length: 14 amino acids.

This chain links TRBV7-9 with TRBJ2-3; no definite D call. The ends were cut back, 5 bases at V and 4 bases at J, with 7 bases in the middle. The CDR3 is 12 residues long. Germline V lookup: CDR1 SEHNR, CDR2 FQNEAQ (reference sequence). The CDR3 region is CASSPQSDTQYF. DNA of the CDR3: TGTGCCAGCAGCCCTCAATCAGATACGCAGTATTTT.

The rearrangement uses TRBV11-1 and TRBJ2-5; 10 bases are shared with TRBD2. With V trimmed by 1 base and J by 2 bases, 10 bases remained unmatched. The germline gives CDR1 SGHAT, CDR2 FQDESV (reference sequence). This CDR3 region has 18 residues. DNA for the CDR3: TGTGCCAGCAGCTTAGTACTCGGTAGCGGGGGGTTTCAAGAGACCCAGTACTTC. Its translation is CASSLVLGSGGFQETQYF.

Only one count was recorded for this clonotype. This chain joins TRBV3-1 and TRBJ2-6; TRBD1 might be the D (6 bases). Germline V lookup: CDR1 LGHDT, CDR2 YNNKEL (reference sequence). V was cut by 2 bases and J by 0 bases, with 8 bases left in between. CDR3 length: 16 amino acids. CDR3 nucleotide sequence: TGTGCCAGCAGCCAACAGGGGATCTCTGGGGCCAACGTCCTGACTTTC. This sequence encodes CASSQQGISGANVLTF.

This clonotype appeared a few times. The rearrangement uses TRBV20-1 and TRBJ1-5; D unclear. The CDR3 totals 13 residues. Per germline, CDR1 DFQATT and CDR2 SNEGSKA (reference sequence). Trimming left V 3 bases short and J 3 bases short, with 9 bases between. The CDR3: CSASRGINQPQHF. CDR3 bases: TGCAGTGCTAGCCGCGGGATCAATCAGCCCCAGCATTTT.

The V call is TRBV5-5, the J call TRBJ1-2; D gene unclear. CDR3 size: 14 residues. Trimming took 0 bases from V and 1 from J, leaving 7 bases between them. Germline assignment: CDR1 SGHKS and CDR2 YYEKEE (reference sequence). CDR3 residues: CASSLAGINYGYTF. The CDR3 DNA reads TGTGCCAGCAGCTTGGCCGGGATTAACTATGGCTACACCTTC.

V gene TRBV5-1 combines with J gene TRBJ2-1; D perhaps matches TRBD1 (7 bases). There are 16 residues in the CDR3. The V gene's germline CDR1 is SGHRS and CDR2 YFSETQ. V shed 5 bases and J shed 6 bases, with 21 bases lying between them. The CDR3 protein is CASSAPGAGGGNEQFF. The CDR3 bases are TGCGCCAGCAGTGCTCCCGGGGCAGGGGGAGGCAATGAGCAGTTCTTC.

This clonotype appeared once. The J gene is TRBJ2-5, the V gene TRBV11-3, with no clear D. Germline V gives CDR1 SGHNT, CDR2 YENEEA. This CDR3 contains 13 residues. V dropped 3 bases and J dropped 3 bases, with 8 bases sitting between them. The CDR3 DNA reads as TGTGCCAGCAGCTTTGTGGCAGAAGAGACCCAGTACTTC. Translating gives CASSFVAEETQYF.

The rearrangement joins TRBV29-1 to TRBJ1-1; D is perhaps TRBD1 (6 bases). The length of the CDR3 is 11 residues. Between the trimmed V and J ends, which lost 8 bases and 8 bases, there was a span of 15 bases. Germline CDR1 reads SQVTM; CDR2 reads ANQGSEA. Written as DNA, the CDR3 is TGCAGCACCGGACAGCGAGGGGAAGCTTTCTTT. Its translation: CSTGQRGEAFF.

The chain uses TRBV19 and TRBJ1-5, with 7 bases that match TRBD1. Per germline, CDR1 LNHDA and CDR2 SQIVND (reference sequence). Trimming at V came to 8 bases and at J to 5 bases, leaving 12 bases not matched to a gene. The CDR3 is 15 amino acids. DNA of the CDR3: TGTGCCAGTCTAAAACAGGGGAGAACGGATCAGCCCCAGCATTTT. The encoded protein is CASLKQGRTDQPQHF.

The genes are TRBV20-1 and TRBJ2-7; D unclear. Germline CDR1 DFQATT, CDR2 SNEGSKA (reference sequence). The CDR3 is 15 residues long. Trimming took off 1 base at V and 7 bases at J, with 20 bases between the two ends. The CDR3 region has the DNA TGCAGTGCTAGAGCAGACCGAGTGTCTTATCGGGAGCAGTACTTC. It encodes CSARADRVSYREQYF.

V usage is TRBV20-1 and J usage is TRBJ2-7; D may correspond to TRBD1 or TRBD2 (5 bases each). The length of the CDR3 is 13 residues. V was cut by 6 bases and J by 2 bases, with 14 bases left in between. Germline V gives CDR1 DFQATT, CDR2 SNEGSKA (reference sequence). CDR3 sequence reads: CSARDAGPYEQYF. The CDR3 region has the DNA TGCAGTGCCAGGGACGCAGGACCCTACGAGCAGTACTTC.

The chain has TRBV29-1 and TRBJ1-2; no definite D call. The CDR3 runs to 12 residues. Trimming removed 4 bases from V and 2 bases from J, with 8 bases in between. Germline V lookup: CDR1 SQVTM, CDR2 ANQGSEA. The CDR3 DNA reads TGCAGCGTTGGCGGTTCCAACTATGGCTACACCTTC. It yields the protein CSVGGSNYGYTF.

The chain has TRBV7-9 and TRBJ1-1; D is possibly TRBD1 (5 bases). This CDR3 is built from 14 residues. Between the trimmed V and J ends, which lost 1 base and 4 bases, there was a span of 10 bases. The V gene's germline CDR1 is SEHNR and CDR2 FQNEAQ (reference sequence). CDR3 sequence: CASSLGRVVTEAFF. DNA for the CDR3: TGTGCCAGCAGCTTAGGCAGGGTGGTCACTGAAGCTTTCTTT.

CDR3 sequence: CASSVVGETQYF. In DNA form, the CDR3 reads TGTGCCAGCAGCGTAGTGGGCGAGACCCAGTACTTC. The chain is built from TRBV28 and TRBJ2-5, with D unclear. Deletions cut 6 bases from V and 5 bases from J, with 10 bases between. Per the germline V gene, CDR1 is MDHEN and CDR2 is SYDVKM. This CDR3 contains 12 residues.

The chain combines TRBV24-1 with TRBJ2-1; D remains unclear. This CDR3 has 16 residues. CDR1 and CDR2 from the germline V gene are KGHDR and SFDVKD. V dropped 2 bases and J dropped 0 bases, with 10 bases sitting between them. The CDR3 spells CATSDSGSGSYNEQFF. In nucleotides, the CDR3 is TGTGCCACCAGTGATTCTGGATCGGGCTCCTACAATGAGCAGTTCTTC.

This chain joins TRBV15 and TRBJ1-1; 9 bases agree with TRBD1. The germline V gene encodes CDR1 LNHNV and CDR2 YYDKDF (reference sequence). V shed 4 bases, J shed 7 bases, and the junction held 4 bases outside the gene matches. CDR3 length equals 13 residues. The CDR3, as DNA: TGTGCCACCAGCACGGGACAGGGTAGTGAAGCTTTCTTT. Its protein is CATSTGQGSEAFF.

This clonotype was picked up many times. The chain employs TRBV7-9 and TRBJ1-5; perhaps TRBD1 as D (5 bases). V was trimmed by 5 bases and J by 7 bases, leaving 15 bases between them. The germline CDR1 and CDR2 sequences are SEHNR and FQNEAQ (reference sequence). This CDR3 has 14 residues. This chain's CDR3 is CASSLGQGDQPQHF. The DNA for the CDR3 is TGTGCCAGCAGCCTGGGGCAGGGCGACCAGCCCCAGCATTTT. Drawing the rest from reference TRBV7-9 and TRBJ1-5, the complete variable domain is DTGVSQNPRHKITKRGQNVTFRCDPISEHNRLYWYRQTLGQGPEFLTYFQNEAQLEKSRLLSDRFSAERPKGSFSTLEIQRTEQGDSAMYLCASSLGQGDQPQHFGDGTRLSIL.

V gene TRBV7-8 combines with J gene TRBJ2-1; D may match TRBD1 or TRBD2 (5 bases each). CDR1 SGHVS and CDR2 FQNEAQ come from the germline V gene. The V end lost 5 bases, the J end lost 8 bases, and 19 bases lay between the germline ends. CDR3 length: 15 residues. The CDR3 DNA is TGTGCCAGCAGCCACGGGGCCGGTGCGGTCCATGAGCAGTTCTTC. Translating gives CASSHGAGAVHEQFF.

The rearrangement joins TRBV29-1 to TRBJ2-1; D possibly corresponds to TRBD1 (7 bases). The CDR3 totals 16 residues. Germline V lookup: CDR1 SQVTM, CDR2 ANQGSEA. Deletions cut 0 bases from V and 5 bases from J, with 17 bases between. CDR3 sequence: CSVEEGTVAANNEQFF. The CDR3 region has the DNA TGCAGCGTTGAAGAAGGGACAGTAGCGGCCAACAATGAGCAGTTCTTC.

This chain connects TRBV7-6 to TRBJ2-3; the D is unclear. Deletions cut 0 bases from V and 3 bases from J, with 7 bases between. This CDR3 comprises 14 residues. Germline lookup yields CDR1 SGHVS and CDR2 FNYEAQ. The CDR3 DNA reads TGTGCCAGCAGCTTAGCCCTCCCAACAGATACGCAGTATTTT. Translating gives CASSLALPTDTQYF.